This section outlines one TCR beta chain sequence together with its context. This sample stems from a study of OX40 agonist ivuxolimab in advanced cancers. In the study overall: The dose-escalation cohort had hepatocellular carcinoma, melanoma, renal cell or head and neck cancer. Partial responses occurred in three patients (one hepatocellular carcinoma, two cutaneous melanoma).

Clones were sequenced by immunoSEQ multiplex PCR, and TCRdb holds only the in-frame ones, with some missing. The sample records fewer than 50,000 clones, roughly 89% being singletons. Sequencing used CD4+ or CD8+ T cells sorted from blood, obtained in a trial of the OX40 agonist ivuxolimab. The clonotype comes from an adult with an advanced solid tumor such as melanoma, head and neck, liver or kidney cancer.

DNA for the CDR3: TGTGCCAGCAGCCTGGGACTAGCGGGACTGGATACGCAGTATTTT. Its protein product is CASSLGLAGLDTQYF. The chain joins TRBV5-8 to TRBJ2-3, with 13 positions matching TRBD2. CDR1 and CDR2 from the germline V gene are SGHTS and YDEGEE. The CDR3 has 15 amino acids. V dropped 4 bases and J dropped 6; count of bases not matched to a gene: 5.